These 21 T cell receptor beta chains came from one sample sequenced in a study of blood T cell repertoires in COVID-19. Libraries were prepared by immunoSEQ multiplex PCR; TCRdb keeps only in-frame clonotypes and omits some of them. The table records 140,000 to 150,000 clones, roughly 88% of them present only once. The material sequenced was PBMCs or T cells enriched from blood (not recorded which). The receptors here all came from a woman aged 25 to 39 with acute COVID-19.

Regarding this clone: Distinct nucleotide sequences in the sample also encode this CDR3. The gene calls are TRBV4-3 and TRBJ2-1, with 8 bases aligning to TRBD2. CDR3 length: 16 residues. The junction had 2 bases not matched to a gene; V was cut back by 1 base and J by 0 bases. The V gene's germline CDR1 is LGHNA and CDR2 YSLEER. The chain's CDR3 is CASSQVSGSSYNEQFF. For the CDR3, the DNA is TGCGCCAGCAGCCAAGTGAGCGGGAGCTCCTACAATGAGCAGTTCTTC.

This clone was recorded a few times. The genes are TRBV4-1 and TRBJ1-2, with TRBD1 matching 9 bases. This CDR3 comprises 18 residues. The germline CDR1 and CDR2 sequences are MGHRA and YSYEKL. After removal of 0 bases from V and 3 bases from J, the junction contained 11 bases not matched to a gene. CDR3 amino acids: CASSQERTGAGRDYGYTF. The CDR3 DNA sequence: TGCGCCAGCAGCCAAGAGAGGACAGGGGCTGGACGGGACTATGGCTACACCTTC.

The chain joins TRBV10-3 to TRBJ2-1; TRBD2 might be the D (5 bases). Trimming left V 3 bases short and J 2 bases short, with 8 bases between. This CDR3 spans 14 amino acids. Germline V gene data show CDR1 as ENHRY and CDR2 as SYGVKD. Written as DNA, the CDR3 is TGTGCCATCAGTGAAGAGGGTCCCTACAATGAGCAGTTCTTC. Protein product: CAISEEGPYNEQFF.

The CDR3 DNA reads as TGCGCCAGCAGCTTTCTAGCGTCCGGCACAGATACGCAGTATTTT. Its translation is CASSFLASGTDTQYF. The V and J genes are TRBV5-1 and TRBJ2-3, with D possibly TRBD2 on 6 matching bases. Germline V gene sequence: CDR1 SGHRS, CDR2 YFSETQ. V was trimmed by 2 bases and J by 1 base, leaving 11 bases between them. This CDR3 has 15 amino acids.

This clone was counted a few times. The V and J genes are TRBV5-1 and TRBJ1-4; 8 nucleotides line up with TRBD1. Germline V CDR1 and CDR2: SGHRS, YFSETQ. The CDR3 has 15 amino acids. J gave up 3 bases and V 5 bases, and 6 bases lay outside the gene matches. CDR3 sequence: CASRQQGAANEKLFF. CDR3 DNA sequence: TGCGCCAGCAGACAGCAGGGGGCAGCTAATGAAAAACTGTTTTTT.

This clone came up once. The chain uses TRBV4-1 and TRBJ2-4; 7 bases map to TRBD2. The germline gives CDR1 MGHRA, CDR2 YSYEKL. The J segment lost 2 bases and the V segment lost 4 bases, leaving 17 bases of the junction unmatched. The CDR3 consists of 19 residues. The DNA for the CDR3 is TGCGCCAGCAGCCCGGGGGGTAGCGGAGAGGGCCAAACCAAAAACATTCAGTACTTC. Translating it yields CASSPGGSGEGQTKNIQYF.

The chain joins TRBV6-5 to TRBJ2-5, with D maybe TRBD1 (5 bases). Germline CDR1 reads MNHEY; CDR2 reads SVGAGI. This CDR3 spans 14 amino acids. Deletions cut 2 bases from V and 1 base from J, with 8 bases between. The DNA of the CDR3 is TGTGCCAGCAGTTACCGGACACCCCAAGAGACCCAGTACTTC. Amino acid sequence: CASSYRTPQETQYF.

The V gene is TRBV18, the J gene TRBJ2-4, with D unresolved. Germline V gene data show CDR1 as KGHSH and CDR2 as LQKENI. Trimming removed 4 bases at V and 7 bases at J, with 11 bases between. The CDR3 is 13 residues long. CDR3 DNA sequence: TGTGCCAGCTCACGTGTAGAAGATAACATTCAGTACTTC. Encoded protein: CASSRVEDNIQYF.

The chain couples TRBV9 to TRBJ2-1; perhaps TRBD2 as D (5 bases). Germline CDR1 reads SGDLS; CDR2 reads YYNGEE. Trimming shortened V by 0 bases and J by 9 bases, and 16 bases separated the two germline ends. The CDR3 has 15 residues. DNA for the CDR3: TGTGCCAGCAGCGTAGCTTCAGGACTGAGCGTTGAGCAGTTCTTC. The encoded protein is CASSVASGLSVEQFF.

The chain couples TRBV5-4 to TRBJ2-7; 9 nucleotides agree with TRBD1. Germline trimming cut 5 bases from V and 1 base from J; bases unmatched to any gene: 7. CDR1 and CDR2 (germline): SGHNT, YYREEE (reference sequence). This CDR3 contains 15 residues. In nucleotides, the CDR3 is TGTGCCAGCAGTTACACGGGACAGGGATCCTACGAGCAGTACTTC. Residues: CASSYTGQGSYEQYF. Full variable domain (rest looked up from reference TRBV5-4 and TRBJ2-7): ETGVTQSPTHLIKTRGQQVTLRCSSQSGHNTVSWYQQALGQGPQFIFQYYREEENGRGNFPPRFSGLQFPNYSSELNVNALELDDSALYLCASSYTGQGSYEQYFGPGTRLTVT.

This chain joins TRBV25-1 and TRBJ1-4; D perhaps matches TRBD1 (5 bases). This CDR3 is 15 amino acids long. Germline CDR1 MGHDK, CDR2 SYGVNS. V was pared by 2 bases and J by 4 bases, with 11 bases between. In DNA, the CDR3 is TGTGCCAGCAGTGAAACGACAGCCCGTAATGAAAAACTGTTTTTT. Translated: CASSETTARNEKLFF.

This clone was observed a single time. This rearrangement joins TRBV24-1 to TRBJ2-5; tentative D call: TRBD2 (7 bases). V was clipped by 3 bases and J by 5 bases, with 12 bases between them. This CDR3 is 14 amino acids long. Per germline, CDR1 KGHDR and CDR2 SFDVKD. CDR3 nucleotides: TGTGCCACCAGTGATGTCGGGGGGCGGGAGACCCAGTACTTC. Translation gives CATSDVGGRETQYF.

The chain carries TRBV11-2 and TRBJ1-5, with 8 bases fitting TRBD1. The CDR3 is made up of 16 amino acids. In germline, CDR1 is SGHAT, CDR2 FQNNGV. Germline trimming cut 5 bases from V and 0 bases from J; bases unmatched to any gene: 6. CDR3 DNA sequence: TGTGCCAGCAGCGTGACAGGGGTTAATAGCAATCAGCCCCAGCATTTT. Translation: CASSVTGVNSNQPQHF. Full variable domain (outside the CDR3, taken from reference TRBV11-2 and TRBJ1-5): EAGVAQSPRYKIIEKRQSVAFWCNPISGHATLYWYQQILGQGPKLLIQFQNNGVVDDSQLPKDRFSAERLKGVDSTLKIQPAKLEDSAVYLCASSVTGVNSNQPQHFGDGTRLSIL.

The chain joins TRBV7-2 to TRBJ1-6; 7 nucleotides align to TRBD1. With 5 bases clipped from V and 6 bases from J, the junction kept 1 base outside the gene matches. The CDR3 extends over 13 amino acids. The germline gives CDR1 SGHTA, CDR2 FQGNSA. CDR3 residues: CASSRDSNSPLHF. DNA of the CDR3: TGTGCCAGCAGCAGGGACAGTAATTCACCCCTCCACTTT.

V is TRBV10-3 and J is TRBJ1-1; the match to TRBD1 covers 9 bases. The germline CDR1 and CDR2 sequences are ENHRY and SYGVKD. The junction had 3 bases not matched to a gene; V was cut back by 6 bases and J by 1 base. The length of the CDR3 is 14 residues. Here the CDR3 DNA reads TGTGCCATCAGCAAGGACAGGGGGAACACTGAAGCTTTCTTT. Protein: CAISKDRGNTEAFF.

This clone was found once. Compared with germline, one end of the junction differs, possibly owing to a read error. The chain recombines TRBV7-7 with TRBJ2-2; 9 bases align to TRBD2. This CDR3 is built from 15 residues. Germline CDR1 is SSHAT and CDR2 is FNYEAQ (reference sequence). CDR3 protein: CASSLGAGGAGELFF. The CDR3 DNA is TGTGCTAGCAGCTTAGGCGCGGGAGGGGCCGGGGAGCTGTTTTTT.

The chain couples TRBV5-4 to TRBJ2-7, with D tentatively TRBD2 (5 bases). CDR3 size: 15 residues. CDR1 and CDR2 from the germline V gene are SGHNT and YYREEE (reference sequence). Trimming left V 4 bases short and J 0 bases short, with 14 bases between. Here the CDR3 reads CASSLLVGGSYEQYF. DNA of the CDR3: TGTGCCAGCAGCCTACTAGTGGGTGGCTCCTACGAGCAGTACTTC.

The chain combines TRBV5-3 with TRBJ2-3, with TRBD2 matching over 8 bases. TRBV5-3 is an ORF, and what it does is uncertain. The CDR3 is 16 amino acids. The ends lost 0 bases at V and 2 bases at J; junction bases unmatched: 5. The CDR3 DNA sequence: TGTGCCAGAAGCTTGGAGGAGCGGGAGTCCACAGATACGCAGTATTTT. The encoded protein is CARSLEERESTDTQYF.

This chain connects TRBV7-9 to TRBJ2-7, with 8 bases aligning to TRBD1. There are 13 residues in the CDR3. Germline V CDR1 and CDR2: SEHNR, FQNEAQ (reference sequence). J lost 2 bases, V lost 8 bases, and 5 bases had no gene match. The CDR3 DNA sequence: TGTGCCAGCGAGGACAGGGAAACCTACGAGCAGTACTTC. It encodes CASEDRETYEQYF.

V and J are TRBV10-3 and TRBJ1-1; tentative D call: TRBD1 (6 bases). Germline CDR1 ENHRY, CDR2 SYGVKD. V shed 5 bases and J shed 2 bases, with 15 bases lying between them. This CDR3 is built from 15 residues. CDR3 nucleotides: TGTGCCATCAGTCGGCGAGGGGGGGAAAACACTGAAGCTTTCTTT. The encoded protein is CAISRRGGENTEAFF.

This sequence joins TRBV11-3 and TRBJ2-7; D uncertain. This CDR3 has 14 amino acids. Germline V gene lookup returns CDR1 SGHNT and CDR2 YENEEA. Trimming stripped 4 bases from V and 5 bases from J, with 15 bases between. CDR3 sequence: CASSSKSGTDEQYF. CDR3 nucleotides: TGTGCCAGCAGCTCAAAATCCGGTACCGACGAGCAGTACTTC.